What follows are 18 T cell receptor beta chains derived from one specimen sequenced in a study of cytomegalovirus exposure and HLA in healthy donors. Researchers ran the PCR with 60 Vbeta and 13 Jbeta primers. Sequencing was performed with immunoSEQ multiplex PCR; in TCRdb, only in-frame clones are kept and a portion is missing. This table holds 90,000 to 110,000 clones, around four fifths found once. Sequenced input: PBMCs. Source of these receptors: a woman aged 45 to 65 in good health and CMV-seropositive.

The rearrangement uses TRBV18 and TRBJ1-2; possibly TRBD1 for D (5 bases). The germline V gene has CDR1 KGHSH and CDR2 LQKENI. The ends were cut back, 1 base at V and 4 bases at J, with 13 bases in the middle. The CDR3 runs to 15 residues. The CDR3 region has the DNA TGTGCCAGCTCACCACAGGCGGGGCAGGGCTATGGCTACACCTTC. As protein: CASSPQAGQGYGYTF. Drawing the rest from reference TRBV18 and TRBJ1-2, the complete variable domain is NAGVMQNPRHLVRRRGQEARLRCSPMKGHSHVYWYRQLPEEGLKFMVYLQKENIIDESGMPKERFSAEFPKEGPSILRIQQVVRGDSAAYFCASSPQAGQGYGYTFGSGTRLTVV.

The chain carries TRBV7-9 and TRBJ1-2, with 7 bases aligning to TRBD1. The CDR3 is 15 amino acids. Germline V gene lookup returns CDR1 SEHNR and CDR2 FQNEAQ (reference sequence). Trimming took 4 bases from V and 6 from J; bases not matched to a gene: 11. The CDR3 DNA reads as TGTGCCAGCAGCTCAAGCCCCGGGACAGACCATGGCTACACCTTC. Its protein product is CASSSSPGTDHGYTF.

J is TRBJ1-5 and V is TRBV2; 7 bases agree with TRBD1. Trimming cost V 1 base and J 2 bases; bases outside gene matches: 5. The CDR3 totals 16 residues. Germline V gene sequence: CDR1 SNHLY, CDR2 FYNNEI. The CDR3 reads CASSEGGQSGNQPQHF. The CDR3 DNA is TGTGCCAGCAGTGAAGGGGGACAGAGTGGCAATCAGCCCCAGCATTTT.

This clone has just a few counts. V usage is TRBV7-9 and J usage is TRBJ2-3; 8 bases match TRBD2. This CDR3 is 15 amino acids long. The ends lost 5 bases at V and 4 bases at J; junction bases unmatched: 8. Germline lookup yields CDR1 SEHNR and CDR2 FQNEAQ (reference sequence). The CDR3 DNA sequence: TGTGCCAGCAGCGTTAGCGGGGCCAGGGCAGATACGCAGTATTTT. Its translation is CASSVSGARADTQYF. Complete variable domain (other parts from reference TRBV7-9 and TRBJ2-3): DTGVSQNPRHKITKRGQNVTFRCDPISEHNRLYWYRQTLGQGPEFLTYFQNEAQLEKSRLLSDRFSAERPKGSFSTLEIQRTEQGDSAMYLCASSVSGARADTQYFGPGTRLTVL.

The chain recombines TRBV7-9 with TRBJ1-5, with a possible D match to TRBD1 (6 bases). Germline assignment: CDR1 SEHNR and CDR2 FQNEAQ (reference sequence). Trimming shortened V by 4 bases and J by 6 bases, and 13 bases separated the two germline ends. The CDR3 covers 14 residues. The CDR3 protein is CASSSQGVGQPQHF. Written as DNA, the CDR3 is TGTGCCAGCAGCTCACAGGGAGTAGGTCAGCCCCAGCATTTT.

The chain uses TRBV7-7 and TRBJ2-5; D perhaps matches TRBD2 (6 bases). The CDR3 contains 14 residues. Trimming stripped 1 base from V and 5 bases from J, with 11 bases between. CDR1 and CDR2 (germline): SSHAT, FNYEAQ (reference sequence). CDR3 sequence reads: CASSLGFSGETQYF. The CDR3 nucleotides read TGTGCCAGCAGCTTAGGGTTTAGCGGCGAGACCCAGTACTTC.

V gene TRBV11-1 combines with J gene TRBJ2-7, with TRBD1 matching over 8 bases. CDR3 length: 16 residues. Germline values: CDR1 SGHAT, CDR2 FQDESV (reference sequence). Trimming at V came to 0 bases and at J to 0 bases, leaving 4 bases not matched to a gene. Written as DNA, the CDR3 is TGTGCCAGCAGCTTAGCGATTGGACAGGGCTCCTACGAGCAGTACTTC. Translated: CASSLAIGQGSYEQYF.

This clone was seen a handful of times. The CDR3 DNA reads TGTGCCATCAGTGAGTCGAGGGAAGAGACCCAGTACTTC. Translation: CAISESREETQYF. The gene calls are TRBV10-3 and TRBJ2-5, with D possibly TRBD2 on 5 matching bases. The CDR3 length is 13 residues. V was cut by 0 bases and J by 3 bases, with 5 bases left in between. CDR1 and CDR2 (germline): ENHRY, SYGVKD.

The gene calls are TRBV7-8 and TRBJ2-2; 10 nucleotides agree with TRBD1. The germline CDR1 and CDR2 sequences are SGHVS and FQNEAQ. CDR3 length: 16 amino acids. V shed 3 bases and J 1 base; nucleotides not matched to a gene: 2. CDR3 protein: CASSFDRGLNTGELFF. CDR3 bases: TGTGCCAGCAGCTTCGACAGGGGGCTGAACACCGGGGAGCTGTTTTTT.

This clone came up once. This chain uses TRBV19 with TRBJ2-1, with 7 bases aligning to TRBD2. V lost 7 bases and J lost 4; bases outside the gene matches: 13. The CDR3 has 16 amino acids. Germline lookup yields CDR1 LNHDA and CDR2 SQIVND (reference sequence). As DNA, the CDR3 is TGTGCCAGTACCTCTCTCCGGGGGGAGCTTTACAATGAGCAGTTCTTC. Protein product: CASTSLRGELYNEQFF.

V and J are TRBV11-2 and TRBJ2-1; maybe TRBD1 (6 bases). Per the germline V gene, CDR1 is SGHAT and CDR2 is FQNNGV. V was shortened by 2 bases and J by 3 bases, with 17 bases between the two germline ends. The CDR3 covers 17 residues. CDR3 DNA: TGTGCCAGCAGCTTACGTCAGGGGAGCTACTACTACAATGAGCAGTTCTTC. Its protein is CASSLRQGSYYYNEQFF.

The J gene is TRBJ2-3, the V gene TRBV5-6; possible D gene TRBD1, 5 bases. Germline loops: CDR1 SGHDT, CDR2 YYEEEE. The CDR3 loop spans 13 amino acids. V was pared by 3 bases and J by 9 bases, with 14 bases between. CDR3 coding DNA: TGTGCCAGCAGCTCGGACATATCTGGCACGCAGTATTTT. This sequence encodes CASSSDISGTQYF.

V is TRBV2 and J is TRBJ1-1; D possibly corresponds to TRBD1 (5 bases). In germline, CDR1 is SNHLY, CDR2 FYNNEI. V lost 6 bases and J 3 bases, leaving 11 bases between the germline ends. The CDR3 sequence is 13 residues long. DNA for the CDR3: TGTGCCAGCAGCGTTTTAGGGGACACTGAAGCTTTCTTT. Amino acid sequence: CASSVLGDTEAFF.

This clone was counted between two and nine times. The V gene is TRBV5-8, the J gene TRBJ2-7; 10 bases map to TRBD1. This CDR3 is 17 amino acids long. Germline CDR1 reads SGHTS; CDR2 reads YDEGEE. The junction had 13 bases not matched to a gene; V was cut back by 4 bases and J by 3 bases. CDR3 DNA: TGTGCCAGCAGCGTGGGACAGGGGTCCGGCTCGAGCTACGAGCAGTACTTC. This encodes CASSVGQGSGSSYEQYF. The full variable domain, rest sourced from reference TRBV5-8 and TRBJ2-7, is EAGVTQSPTHLIKTRGQQATLRCSPISGHTSVYWYQQALGLGLQFLLWYDEGEERNRGNFPPRFSGRQFPNYSSELNVNALELEDSALYLCASSVGQGSGSSYEQYFGPGTRLTVT.

V and J are TRBV5-1 and TRBJ2-5; weak D call: TRBD2 (5 bases). V gave up 2 bases and J gave up 5 bases, with 10 bases separating them. The CDR3 consists of 13 residues. CDR1 is SGHRS and CDR2 is YFSETQ in the germline V gene. The CDR3 nucleotides are TGCGCCAGCAGCTTAATGGGAGTGGAGACCCAGTACTTC. It specifies CASSLMGVETQYF.

The chain recombines TRBV6-6 with TRBJ1-2; 7 positions agree with TRBD1. The trim removed 0 bases at V and 8 bases at J, leaving 9 bases unmatched. CDR1 and CDR2 (germline): MNHNY, SVGAGI (reference sequence). The CDR3 has 15 residues. The CDR3 nucleotides are TGTGCCAGCAGTTACTCAGGACAGGTCCCGGGAGGCTACACCTTC. Translated, it gives CASSYSGQVPGGYTF.

In this sample, this clone turned up once. The chain has TRBV4-1 and TRBJ2-1; 10 bases agree with TRBD2. The V gene end was trimmed by 2 bases and the J gene end by 8 bases; junction bases not matched to a gene: 6. CDR1 and CDR2 from the germline V gene are MGHRA and YSYEKL. The CDR3 sequence is 15 residues long. The CDR3 nucleotides are TGCGCCAGCAGCCAACTAGCGGGAGCTAGCCATGAGCAGTTCTTC. As protein: CASSQLAGASHEQFF.

V usage is TRBV15 and J usage is TRBJ2-3, with D possibly matching TRBD2 (7 bases). Germline lookup yields CDR1 LNHNV and CDR2 YYDKDF (reference sequence). The V gene lost 8 bases and the J gene lost 4 bases, with 16 bases spanning the gap. The CDR3 has 14 residues. In nucleotides, the CDR3 is TGTGCCACCTGGGGGGGGGCGGCGGCAGATACGCAGTATTTT. Residues: CATWGGAAADTQYF. The full variable domain, its missing parts supplied by reference TRBV15 and TRBJ2-3, is DAMVIQNPRYQVTQFGKPVTLSCSQTLNHNVMYWYQQKSSQAPKLLFHYYDKDFNNEADTPDNFQSRRPNTSFCFLDIRSPGLGDTAMYLCATWGGAAADTQYFGPGTRLTVL.